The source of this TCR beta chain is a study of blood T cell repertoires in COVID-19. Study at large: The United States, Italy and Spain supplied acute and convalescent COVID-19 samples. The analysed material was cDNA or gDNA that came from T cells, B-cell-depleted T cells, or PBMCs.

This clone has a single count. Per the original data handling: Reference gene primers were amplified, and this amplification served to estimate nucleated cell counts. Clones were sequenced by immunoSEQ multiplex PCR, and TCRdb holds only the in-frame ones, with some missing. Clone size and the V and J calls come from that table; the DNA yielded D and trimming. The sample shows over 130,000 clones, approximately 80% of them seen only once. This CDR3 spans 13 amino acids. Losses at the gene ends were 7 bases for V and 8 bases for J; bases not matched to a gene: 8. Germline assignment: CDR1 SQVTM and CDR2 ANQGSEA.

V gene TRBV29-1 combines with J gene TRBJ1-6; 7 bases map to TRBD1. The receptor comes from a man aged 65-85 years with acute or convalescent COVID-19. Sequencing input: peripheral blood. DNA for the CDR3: TGCAGCGCCCGAACAGGGGTTGATTCACCCCTCCACTTT. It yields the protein CSARTGVDSPLHF.